The 15 T cell receptor beta chains presented below share a single source sample, sequenced in a study of cytomegalovirus exposure and HLA in healthy donors. Here immunoSEQ multiplex PCR was the method, and the copy in TCRdb shows in-frame clones only, minus some. The sample has about 82,000 clones; 95% are singletons. The sequencing sample was made of PBMCs. These receptor sequences come from a woman aged 18 to 35 in good health and CMV-seronegative.

The gene calls are TRBV23-1 and TRBJ1-2, with D perhaps TRBD1 (6 bases). TRBV23-1 is placed among ORFs of uncertain function. The CDR3 spans 15 residues. V dropped 6 bases and J dropped 0 bases, with 14 bases sitting between them. CDR3 nucleotides: TGCGCCAGCAGAAGCGGACAGACCCCTAACTATGGCTACACCTTC. Its protein product is CASRSGQTPNYGYTF.

This chain connects TRBV2 to TRBJ2-7, with 8 bases that match TRBD2. J lost 5 bases, V lost 7 bases, and 7 bases had no gene match. The germline CDR1 and CDR2 sequences are SNHLY and FYNNEI. The CDR3 has 13 amino acids. CDR3: CASTYGLANEQYF. The CDR3 DNA is TGTGCCAGCACCTACGGACTAGCAAACGAGCAGTACTTC.

The rearrangement uses TRBV7-8 and TRBJ1-3; no clear D gene. This CDR3 is built from 15 residues. From germline, CDR1 is SGHVS and CDR2 FQNEAQ. V was clipped by 1 base and J by 8 bases, with 15 bases between them. The CDR3 DNA is TGTGCCAGCAGCTTAGGTGGAGGGTTCACGGACACCATATATTTT. Its translation is CASSLGGGFTDTIYF. The full variable domain, with the rest looked up from reference TRBV7-8 and TRBJ1-3, is GAGVSQSPRYKVAKRGQDVALRCDPISGHVSLFWYQQALGQGPEFLTYFQNEAQLDKSGLPSDRFFAERPEGSVSTLKIQRTQQEDSAVYLCASSLGGGFTDTIYFGEGSWLTVV.

The chain combines TRBV5-4 with TRBJ1-2; 8 positions agree with TRBD1. This CDR3 is built from 15 residues. Losses at the gene ends were 2 bases for V and 4 bases for J; bases not matched to a gene: 7. The germline CDR1 and CDR2 sequences are SGHNT and YYREEE (reference sequence). The CDR3 region has the DNA TGTGCCAGCAGCTTCCGGGACAGGCCTCTCTATGGCTACACCTTC. This codes for CASSFRDRPLYGYTF.

The V gene is TRBV7-2, the J gene TRBJ2-1, with D possibly TRBD2 on 5 matching bases. This CDR3 comprises 14 residues. The germline CDR1 and CDR2 sequences are SGHTA and FQGNSA. V was trimmed by 6 bases and J by 9 bases, leaving 18 bases between them. The DNA for the CDR3 is TGTGCCAGCAGGATAAGGGAGAACTTCGGTGAGCAGTTCTTC. Protein product: CASRIRENFGEQFF.

The rearrangement joins TRBV28 to TRBJ1-4, with 9 positions matching TRBD1. CDR3 size: 14 residues. Germline V gene lookup returns CDR1 MDHEN and CDR2 SYDVKM. The V segment lost 4 bases and the J segment 8 bases; nucleotides outside the gene matches: 5. CDR3 region: CASSSDRGKEKLFF. CDR3 DNA: TGTGCCAGCAGTTCCGACAGGGGGAAGGAAAAACTGTTTTTT.

The chain links TRBV28 to TRBJ1-1; 10 bases agree with TRBD1. Germline V gives CDR1 MDHEN, CDR2 SYDVKM. Trimming removed 5 bases from V and 3 bases from J; junction bases left unmatched: 6. The CDR3 is made up of 15 amino acids. The CDR3 DNA reads as TGTGCCAGCAGTACTTCCGGGACAGGGGACACTGAAGCTTTCTTT. It codes for CASSTSGTGDTEAFF.

The gene calls are TRBV4-3 and TRBJ1-4; D unresolved. This CDR3 contains 15 residues. Between the trimmed V and J ends, which lost 1 base and 1 base, there was a span of 7 bases. Germline-derived CDR1 and CDR2 are LGHNA and YSLEER. In nucleotides, the CDR3 is TGCGCCAGCAGCCAAGCAGGTGTAACTAATGAAAAACTGTTTTTT. Encoded protein: CASSQAGVTNEKLFF.

This clone was detected once. The J gene is TRBJ2-1, the V gene TRBV11-2; 9 bases fit TRBD2. This CDR3 contains 15 residues. Germline CDR1 reads SGHAT; CDR2 reads FQNNGV. V was pared by 5 bases and J by 0 bases, with 2 bases of the junction left unmatched. CDR3 nucleotide sequence: TGTGCCAGCAGCACGACTAGCGGCTCCTACAATGAGCAGTTCTTC. Translated, it gives CASSTTSGSYNEQFF.

The chain has TRBV19 and TRBJ2-3, with 8 bases fitting TRBD2. V shed 9 bases and J 4 bases; nucleotides not matched to a gene: 3. This CDR3 spans 12 amino acids. Germline V lookup: CDR1 LNHDA, CDR2 SQIVND (reference sequence). The CDR3 nucleotides are TGTGCCAGCCGGGAGGGACCAGATACGCAGTATTTT. This gives the protein CASREGPDTQYF.

The chain links TRBV5-1 to TRBJ1-4; a possible D gene is TRBD1 (5 bases). CDR1 and CDR2 (germline): SGHRS, YFSETQ. The germline V and J ends were trimmed by 4 bases and 8 bases, with 15 bases remaining between them. CDR3 length: 14 amino acids. As DNA, the CDR3 is TGCGCCAGCAGCGTCATTGGGGCGGGAGAAAAACTGTTTTTT. Translation: CASSVIGAGEKLFF.

The V and J genes are TRBV2 and TRBJ1-2; no clear D gene. In germline, CDR1 is SNHLY, CDR2 FYNNEI. This CDR3 region has 11 residues. V lost 8 bases, J lost 6 bases, and 10 bases lay in between. CDR3 loop: CASFGGNGYTF. In DNA, the CDR3 is TGTGCCAGCTTCGGCGGGAATGGCTACACCTTC.

Regarding this clone: The same CDR3 also results from other DNA sequences found in this sample. The rearrangement links TRBV27 to TRBJ2-7, with D unclear. CDR1 MNHEY and CDR2 SMNVEV come from the germline V gene (reference sequence). The CDR3 totals 11 residues. The germline V and J ends were trimmed by 3 bases and 6 bases, with 6 bases remaining between them. The CDR3 reads CASSFPGEQYF. CDR3 sequence (DNA): TGTGCCAGCAGTTTTCCGGGCGAGCAGTACTTC.

This rearrangement joins TRBV4-3 to TRBJ2-2; TRBD1 agrees at 10 bases. With 3 bases clipped from V and 1 base from J, the junction kept 2 bases outside the gene matches. The germline CDR1 and CDR2 sequences are LGHNA and YSLEER. The CDR3 has 16 amino acids. This CDR3 reads CASSHRDRGNTGELFF. Here the CDR3 DNA reads TGCGCCAGCAGCCACCGGGACAGGGGGAACACCGGGGAGCTGTTTTTT.

The V and J genes are TRBV14 and TRBJ2-2, with 7 nucleotides matching TRBD2. The ends lost 2 bases at V and 4 bases at J; junction bases unmatched: 13. CDR1 SGHDN and CDR2 FVKESK come from the germline V gene. The CDR3 covers 18 residues. The CDR3 spells CASSQIVGSGQGTGELFF. The CDR3 coding sequence is TGTGCCAGCAGCCAAATCGTGGGTAGCGGGCAAGGCACCGGGGAGCTGTTTTTT. Using reference TRBV14 and TRBJ2-2 for the parts outside the CDR3, the full variable domain is EAGVTQFPSHSVIEKGQTVTLRCDPISGHDNLYWYRRVMGKEIKFLLHFVKESKQDESGMPNNRFLAERTGGTYSTLKVQPAELEDSGVYFCASSQIVGSGQGTGELFFGEGSRLTVL.